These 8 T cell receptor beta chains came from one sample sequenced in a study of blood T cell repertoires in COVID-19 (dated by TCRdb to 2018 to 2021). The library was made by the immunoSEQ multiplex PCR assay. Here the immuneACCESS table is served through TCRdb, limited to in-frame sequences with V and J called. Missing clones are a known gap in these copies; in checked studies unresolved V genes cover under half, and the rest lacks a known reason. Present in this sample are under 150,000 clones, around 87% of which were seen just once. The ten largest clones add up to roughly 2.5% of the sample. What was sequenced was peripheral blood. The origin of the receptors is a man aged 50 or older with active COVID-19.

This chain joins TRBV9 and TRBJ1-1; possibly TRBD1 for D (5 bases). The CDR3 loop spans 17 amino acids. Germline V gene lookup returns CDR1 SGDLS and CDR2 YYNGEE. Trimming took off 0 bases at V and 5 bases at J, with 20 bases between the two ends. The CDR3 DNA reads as TGTGCCAGCAGCGTAGAAGGGTGGGGGGGGATAAGTACTGAAGCTTTCTTT. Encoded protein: CASSVEGWGGISTEAFF.

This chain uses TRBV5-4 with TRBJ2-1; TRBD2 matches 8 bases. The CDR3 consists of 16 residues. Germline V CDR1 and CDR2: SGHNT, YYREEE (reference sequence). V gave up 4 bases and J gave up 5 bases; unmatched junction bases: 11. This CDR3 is CASSGRLAGGNNEQFF. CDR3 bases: TGTGCCAGCAGCGGGCGCCTTGCGGGGGGAAACAATGAGCAGTTCTTC.

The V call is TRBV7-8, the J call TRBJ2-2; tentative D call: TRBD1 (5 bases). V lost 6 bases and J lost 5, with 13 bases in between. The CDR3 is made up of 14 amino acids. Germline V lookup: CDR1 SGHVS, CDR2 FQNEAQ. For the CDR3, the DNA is TGTGCCAGCAGTTGGGGCCAGAATACCGGGGAGCTGTTTTTT. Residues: CASSWGQNTGELFF.

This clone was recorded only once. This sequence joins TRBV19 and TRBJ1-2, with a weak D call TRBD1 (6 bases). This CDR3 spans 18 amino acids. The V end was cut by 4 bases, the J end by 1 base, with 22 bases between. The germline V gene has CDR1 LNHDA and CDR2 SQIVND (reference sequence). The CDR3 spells CASSTFRGQGERNYGYTF. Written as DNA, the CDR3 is TGTGCCAGTAGTACCTTCCGGGGACAAGGGGAACGTAACTATGGCTACACCTTC.

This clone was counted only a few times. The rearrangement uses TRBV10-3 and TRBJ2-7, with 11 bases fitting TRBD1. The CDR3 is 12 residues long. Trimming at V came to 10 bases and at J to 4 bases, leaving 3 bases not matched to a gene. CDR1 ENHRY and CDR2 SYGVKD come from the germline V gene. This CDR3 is CATGQGAYEQYF. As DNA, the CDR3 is TGTGCCACAGGACAGGGGGCATACGAGCAGTACTTC.

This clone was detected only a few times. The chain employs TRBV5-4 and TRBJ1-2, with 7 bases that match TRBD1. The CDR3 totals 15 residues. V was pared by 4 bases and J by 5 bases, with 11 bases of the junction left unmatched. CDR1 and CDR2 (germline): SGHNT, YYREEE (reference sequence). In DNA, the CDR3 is TGTGCCAGCAGCAGAGACTCGGGACAGATATATGGCTACACCTTC. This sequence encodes CASSRDSGQIYGYTF. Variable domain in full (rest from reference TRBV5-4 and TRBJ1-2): ETGVTQSPTHLIKTRGQQVTLRCSSQSGHNTVSWYQQALGQGPQFIFQYYREEENGRGNFPPRFSGLQFPNYSSELNVNALELDDSALYLCASSRDSGQIYGYTFGSGTRLTVV.

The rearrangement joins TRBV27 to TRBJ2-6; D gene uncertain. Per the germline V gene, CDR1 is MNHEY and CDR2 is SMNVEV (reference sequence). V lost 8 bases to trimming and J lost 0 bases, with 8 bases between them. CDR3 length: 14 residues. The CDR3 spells CASPRGSGANVLTF. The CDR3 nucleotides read TGTGCCAGCCCCCGAGGCTCTGGGGCCAACGTCCTGACTTTC.

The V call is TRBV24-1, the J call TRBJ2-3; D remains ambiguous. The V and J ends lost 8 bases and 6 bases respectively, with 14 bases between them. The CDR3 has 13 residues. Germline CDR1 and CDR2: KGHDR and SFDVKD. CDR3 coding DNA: TGTGCCACCAACCGCCCCGATGAGGATACGCAGTATTTT. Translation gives CATNRPDEDTQYF.